This entry features one T cell receptor beta chain sequence. As yet, its antigen is unknown. The primer mix had 60 Vbeta and 13 Jbeta primers. This table comes from immunoSEQ multiplex PCR, and its TCRdb copy is limited to in-frame clones, with some not included. The data contain more than 75,000 clones, approximately 74% of them singletons. These data belong to a study of cytomegalovirus exposure and HLA in healthy donors. Study conclusions and caveats: The productive fraction for most TCR beta V segments was about 90% or about 30% in an earlier analysis. Later analysis demonstrated an association between a missense DCLRE1C variant and TCR beta V- and J-gene trimming.

This CDR3 region has 13 residues. Per germline, CDR1 SGHNT and CDR2 YYREEE (reference sequence). Trimming stripped 4 bases from V and 6 bases from J, with 10 bases between. Material for sequencing was PBMCs. The V and J genes are TRBV5-4 and TRBJ1-4, with a tentative D call TRBD1 (6 bases). The receptor's source is a man aged 40-49 years in good health and CMV-seropositive. In DNA form, the CDR3 reads TGTGCCAGCAGCACCTGGACAGATGAAAAACTGTTTTTT. Amino acid sequence: CASSTWTDEKLFF.